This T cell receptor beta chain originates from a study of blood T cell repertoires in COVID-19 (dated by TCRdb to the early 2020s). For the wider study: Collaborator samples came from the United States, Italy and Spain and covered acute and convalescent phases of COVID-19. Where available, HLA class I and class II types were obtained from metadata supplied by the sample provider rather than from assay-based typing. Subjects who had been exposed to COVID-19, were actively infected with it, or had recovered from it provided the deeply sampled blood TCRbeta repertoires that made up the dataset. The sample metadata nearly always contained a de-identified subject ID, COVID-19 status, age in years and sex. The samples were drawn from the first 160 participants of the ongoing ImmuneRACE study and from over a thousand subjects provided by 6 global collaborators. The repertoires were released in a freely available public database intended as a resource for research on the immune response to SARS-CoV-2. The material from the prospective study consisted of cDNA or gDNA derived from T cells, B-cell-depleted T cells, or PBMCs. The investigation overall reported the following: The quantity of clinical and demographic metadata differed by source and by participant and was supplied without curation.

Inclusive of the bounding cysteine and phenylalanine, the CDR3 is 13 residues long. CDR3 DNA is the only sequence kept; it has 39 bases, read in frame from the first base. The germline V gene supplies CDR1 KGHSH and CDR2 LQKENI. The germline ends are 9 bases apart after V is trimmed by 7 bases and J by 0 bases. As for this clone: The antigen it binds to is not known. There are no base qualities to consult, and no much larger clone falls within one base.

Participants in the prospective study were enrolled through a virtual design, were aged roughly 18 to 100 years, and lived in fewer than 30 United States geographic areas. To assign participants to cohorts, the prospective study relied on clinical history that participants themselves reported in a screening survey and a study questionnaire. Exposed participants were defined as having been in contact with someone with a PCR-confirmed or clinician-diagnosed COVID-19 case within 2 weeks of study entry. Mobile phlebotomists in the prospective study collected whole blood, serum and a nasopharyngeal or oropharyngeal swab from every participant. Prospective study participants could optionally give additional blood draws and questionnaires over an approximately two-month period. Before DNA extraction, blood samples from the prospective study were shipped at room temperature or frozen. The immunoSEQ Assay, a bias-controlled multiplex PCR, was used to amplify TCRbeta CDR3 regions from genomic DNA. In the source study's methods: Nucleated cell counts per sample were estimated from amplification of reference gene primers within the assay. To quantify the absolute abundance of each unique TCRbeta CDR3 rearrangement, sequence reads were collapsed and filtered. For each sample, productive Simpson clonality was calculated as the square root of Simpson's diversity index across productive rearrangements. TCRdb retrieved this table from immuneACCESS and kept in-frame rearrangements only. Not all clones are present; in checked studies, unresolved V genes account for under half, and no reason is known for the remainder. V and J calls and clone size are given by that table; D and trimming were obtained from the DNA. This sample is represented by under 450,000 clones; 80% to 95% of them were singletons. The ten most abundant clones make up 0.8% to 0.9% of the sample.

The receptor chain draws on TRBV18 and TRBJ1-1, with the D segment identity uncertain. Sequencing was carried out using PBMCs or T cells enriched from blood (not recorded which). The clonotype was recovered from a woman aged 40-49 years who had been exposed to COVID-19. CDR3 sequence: CASFSGLNTEAFF. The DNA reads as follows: TGTGCCAGCTTCAGCGGTCTGAACACTGAAGCTTTCTTT.